This entry features one T cell receptor (beta chain) sequence. Its antigen is still unknown. Exclusion applied to patients with autoimmune disease history or systemic immunosuppression. The data are from a study of OX40 agonist ivuxolimab in advanced cancers. At the level of the study: Every 2 weeks, ivuxolimab was infused into the patients intravenously at between 0.01 and 10 mg/kg. In three patients, partial responses were observed, one with hepatocellular carcinoma and two with cutaneous melanoma. Study outcomes and limitations: Clonal expansion by week 6 occurred in CD4+ and CD8+ blood T cells (at 0.1 to 3.0 mg/kg).

This table comes from immunoSEQ multiplex PCR, and its TCRdb copy is limited to in-frame clones, with some not included. The repertoire holds some 75,000 clones, with around 87% as singletons. V trimming: 5 bases; J trimming: 2 bases; junction bases outside the gene matches: 12. Germline lookup yields CDR1 SEHNR and CDR2 FQNEAQ (reference sequence). There are 18 residues in the CDR3. Sequencing was performed on CD4+ or CD8+ T cells sorted from blood, taken in a trial of the OX40 agonist ivuxolimab. This rearrangement joins TRBV7-9 to TRBJ2-7; 13 nucleotides align to TRBD2. This clonotype was obtained from an adult with an advanced solid tumor such as melanoma, head and neck, liver or kidney cancer. The CDR3 DNA is TGTGCCAGCAGCCCCCCACCACGACTAGCGGGGGGAGCCTACGAGCAGTACTTC. It yields the protein CASSPPPRLAGGAYEQYF.